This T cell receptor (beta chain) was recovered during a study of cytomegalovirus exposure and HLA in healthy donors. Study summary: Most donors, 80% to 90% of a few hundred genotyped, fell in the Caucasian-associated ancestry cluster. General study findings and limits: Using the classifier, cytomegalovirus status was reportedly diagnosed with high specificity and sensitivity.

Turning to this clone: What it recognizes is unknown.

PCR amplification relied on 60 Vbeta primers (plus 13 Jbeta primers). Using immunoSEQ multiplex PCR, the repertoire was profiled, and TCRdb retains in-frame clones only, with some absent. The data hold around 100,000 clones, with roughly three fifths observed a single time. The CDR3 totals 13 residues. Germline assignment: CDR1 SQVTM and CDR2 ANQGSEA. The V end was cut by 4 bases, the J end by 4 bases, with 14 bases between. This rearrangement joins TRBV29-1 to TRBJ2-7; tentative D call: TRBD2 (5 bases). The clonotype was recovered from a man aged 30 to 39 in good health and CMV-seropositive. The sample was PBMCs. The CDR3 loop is CSVGFGVGYEQYF. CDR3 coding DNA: TGCAGCGTTGGGTTCGGGGTCGGGTACGAGCAGTACTTC.